These T cell receptor beta chains were read from a single sample in a study of cytomegalovirus exposure and HLA in healthy donors. The repertoire was sequenced with immunoSEQ multiplex PCR; TCRdb's copy has only in-frame clones and lacks some. The table shows around 130,000 clones, with roughly 80% occurring only once. Sequencing input: PBMCs. Source of these receptors: a woman between 40 and 55 years old in good health and CMV-seropositive. The CDR3 runs from the conserved cysteine through the conserved F or W. The order of the fields is D gene, clone size, J gene, V gene, CDR3 DNA, CDR3 protein. The D gene is left open where the match is weak. Size is omitted from some rows. Given values are once, few, many or a class for expanded clones.

.	.	TRBJ1-4	TRBV7-2	TGTGCCAGCAGCCCACAAAATGAAAAACTGTTTTTT	CASSPQNEKLFF
.	.	TRBJ1-2	TRBV6-5	TGTGCCAGCAGTTCGGGAGTGGCTCTCTATGGCTACACCTTC	CASSSGVALYGYTF
TRBD1	.	TRBJ2-7	TRBV5-5	TGTGCCAGCAGCTCCGTAGGGACAGGGGTACGCGAGCAGTACTTC	CASSSVGTGVREQYF
TRBD1	.	TRBJ1-2	TRBV4-1	TGCGCCAGCAGCACCCGGGACAGGGGTGGCTACACCTTC	CASSTRDRGGYTF
.	.	TRBJ2-7	TRBV28	TGTGCCACCGGGTCTACTCGCTACGAGCAGTACTTC	CATGSTRYEQYF
TRBD1	.	TRBJ2-2	TRBV4-3	TGCGCCAGCAGCCAAGATCGCAGGGGGCTCGGCGGGGAGCTGTTTTTT	CASSQDRRGLGGELFF
.	.	TRBJ1-4	TRBV5-1	TGCGCCAGCAGCCCGCTGTGGGGGGGGACTAACGAAACTAATGAAAAACTGTTTTTT	CASSPLWGGTNETNEKLFF
TRBD1	.	TRBJ1-2	TRBV28	TGTGCCAGCACCGGGACAGTTTATGGCTACACCTTC	CASTGTVYGYTF
.	.	TRBJ2-7	TRBV29-1	TGCAGCGTTGGGCAGGGGATCTACGAGCAGTACTTC	CSVGQGIYEQYF
.	.	TRBJ2-1	TRBV28	TGTGCCAGCAGTTTAAGCCCAATTTACAATGAGCAGTTCTTC	CASSLSPIYNEQFF
TRBD2	few	TRBJ2-1	TRBV6-6	TGTGCCAGCAGGAGGAGCGGGAGATTCAGCGAGCAGTTCTTC	CASRRSGRFSEQFF
.	.	TRBJ1-2	TRBV7-2	TGTGCCGGTGGTGGGGGAGGGCCTAATGGCTACACCTTC	CAGGGGGPNGYTF
TRBD1	.	TRBJ1-2	TRBV4-1	TGCGCCAGCAGCCAAGATCGACAGGGGAGGACTGGCTACACCTTC	CASSQDRQGRTGYTF
TRBD1	.	TRBJ2-7	TRBV19	TGTGCCAGTAGTATAGGACAGGGATCGGTTGGCAACGAGCAGTACTTC	CASSIGQGSVGNEQYF
.	.	TRBJ2-6	TRBV29-1	TGCAGCGTTGACTCCACAGGGGCCAACGTCCTGACTTTC	CSVDSTGANVLTF
TRBD1	once	TRBJ1-2	TRBV9	TGTGCCAGCAGCGAAGAGGGACAGGGGAAAGTCTCAGGCTACACCTTC	CASSEEGQGKVSGYTF
TRBD1	.	TRBJ2-3	TRBV23-1	TGCGCCAGCAGTCAATCGGGGACAGGGCCAGCAGATACGCAGTATTTT	CASSQSGTGPADTQYF